Reported below is one TCR beta chain. The sample is drawn from a study of blood T cell repertoires in COVID-19. Study in general: Material from acute and convalescent COVID-19 was sourced from the United States, Italy and Spain. T cells, B-cell-depleted T cells, or PBMCs supplied cDNA or gDNA.

Trimming removed 5 bases from V and 7 bases from J, with 14 bases in between. This CDR3 comprises 14 residues. Germline lookup yields CDR1 MNHEY and CDR2 SVGAGI. Per the original data handling: Nucleated cell counts were estimated from reference gene primer amplification. Sequencing used immunoSEQ multiplex PCR; TCRdb keeps in-frame clones, though not all of them. Clone size and the V and J calls come from that table; the DNA yielded D and trimming. The sample lists over 40,000 clones; roughly 86% were seen once. Sequenced material: peripheral blood. The V and J genes are TRBV6-5 and TRBJ2-2; a weak D match, TRBD2 (5 bases). This clonotype originated in an older man with active COVID-19. The CDR3, as DNA: TGTGCCAGCAGTACTGGGCCTGAGGGCGGGGAGCTGTTTTTT. Translated: CASSTGPEGGELFF.